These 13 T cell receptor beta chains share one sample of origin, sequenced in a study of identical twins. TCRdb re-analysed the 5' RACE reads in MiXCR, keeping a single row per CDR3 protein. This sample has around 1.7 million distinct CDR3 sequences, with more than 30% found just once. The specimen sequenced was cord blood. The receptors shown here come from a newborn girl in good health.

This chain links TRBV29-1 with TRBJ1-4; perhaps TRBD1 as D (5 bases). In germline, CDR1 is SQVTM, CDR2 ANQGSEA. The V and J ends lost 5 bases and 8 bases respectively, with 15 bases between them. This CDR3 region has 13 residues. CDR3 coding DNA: TGCAGCGTTTTTGGGGGGGAGGCCGAAAAACTGTTTTTT. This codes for CSVFGGEAEKLFF.

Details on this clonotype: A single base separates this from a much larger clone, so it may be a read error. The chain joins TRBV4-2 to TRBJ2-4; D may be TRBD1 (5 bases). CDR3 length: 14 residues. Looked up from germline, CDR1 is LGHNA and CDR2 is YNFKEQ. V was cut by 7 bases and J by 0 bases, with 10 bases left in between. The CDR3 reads CASNATVAKNIQYF. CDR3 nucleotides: TGTGCCAGCAACGCGACAGTAGCCAAAAACATTCAGTACTTC.

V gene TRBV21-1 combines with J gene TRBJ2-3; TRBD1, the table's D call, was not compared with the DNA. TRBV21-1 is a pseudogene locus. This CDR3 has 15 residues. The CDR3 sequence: CASGSGTRPPDTQYF. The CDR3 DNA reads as TGTGCCAGCGGCTCCGGGACCCGGCCCCCAGATACGCAGTATTTT.

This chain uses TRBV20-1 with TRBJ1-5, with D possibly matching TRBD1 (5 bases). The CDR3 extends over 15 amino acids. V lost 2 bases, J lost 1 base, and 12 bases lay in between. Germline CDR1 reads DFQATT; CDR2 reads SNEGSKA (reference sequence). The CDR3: CSARRTPGSNQPQHF. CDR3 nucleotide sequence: TGCAGTGCTAGAAGGACACCTGGCAGCAATCAGCCCCAGCATTTT.

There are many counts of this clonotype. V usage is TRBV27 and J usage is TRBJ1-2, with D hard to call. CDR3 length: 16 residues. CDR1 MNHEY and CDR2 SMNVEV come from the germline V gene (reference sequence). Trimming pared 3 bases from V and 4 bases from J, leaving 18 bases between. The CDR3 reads CASSFQPAQGSYGYTF. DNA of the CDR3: TGTGCCAGCAGTTTTCAGCCCGCACAAGGTTCCTATGGCTACACCTTC.

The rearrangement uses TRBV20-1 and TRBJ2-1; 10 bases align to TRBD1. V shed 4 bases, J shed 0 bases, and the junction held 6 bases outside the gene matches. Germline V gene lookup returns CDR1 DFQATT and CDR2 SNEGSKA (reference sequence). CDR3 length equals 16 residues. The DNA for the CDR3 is TGCAGTGCTATTCATCGGACAGGGGGCTCCTACAATGAGCAGTTCTTC. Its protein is CSAIHRTGGSYNEQFF.

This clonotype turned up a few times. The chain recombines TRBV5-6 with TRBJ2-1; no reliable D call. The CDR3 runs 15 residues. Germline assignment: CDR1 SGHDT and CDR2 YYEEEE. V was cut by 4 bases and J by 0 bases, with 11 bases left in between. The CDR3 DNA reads TGTGCCAGCAGCAAGGGATTAGTCTCCTACAATGAGCAGTTCTTC. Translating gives CASSKGLVSYNEQFF.

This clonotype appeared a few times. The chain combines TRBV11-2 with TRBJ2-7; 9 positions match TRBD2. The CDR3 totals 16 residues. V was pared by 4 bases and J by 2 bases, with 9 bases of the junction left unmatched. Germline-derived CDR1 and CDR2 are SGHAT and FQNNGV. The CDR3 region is CASSWAAGGTPYEQYF. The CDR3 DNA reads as TGTGCCAGCAGCTGGGCGGCGGGGGGGACCCCCTACGAGCAGTACTTC.

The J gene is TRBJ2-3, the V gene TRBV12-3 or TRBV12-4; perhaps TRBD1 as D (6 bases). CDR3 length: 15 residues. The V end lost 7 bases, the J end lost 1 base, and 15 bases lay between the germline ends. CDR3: CASMVRDTRTDTQYF. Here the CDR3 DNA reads TGTGCCAGCATGGTTAGGGACACACGCACAGATACGCAGTATTTT.

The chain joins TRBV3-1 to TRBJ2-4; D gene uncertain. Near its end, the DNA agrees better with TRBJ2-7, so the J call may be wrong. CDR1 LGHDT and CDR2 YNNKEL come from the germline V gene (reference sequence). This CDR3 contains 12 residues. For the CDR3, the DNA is TGTGCCAGCAGCCAAGAGATGAACGAGCAGTACTTC. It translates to CASSQEMNEQYF.

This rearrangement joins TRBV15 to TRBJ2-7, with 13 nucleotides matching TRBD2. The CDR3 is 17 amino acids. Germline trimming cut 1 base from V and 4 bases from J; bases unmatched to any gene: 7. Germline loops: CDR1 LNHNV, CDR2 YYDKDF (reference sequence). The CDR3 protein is CATSRGRGLAGNYEQYF. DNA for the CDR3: TGTGCCACCAGCAGAGGAAGGGGACTAGCGGGAAATTACGAGCAGTACTTC. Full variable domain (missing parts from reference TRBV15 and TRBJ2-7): DAMVIQNPRYQVTQFGKPVTLSCSQTLNHNVMYWYQQKSSQAPKLLFHYYDKDFNNEADTPDNFQSRRPNTSFCFLDIRSPGLGDTAMYLCATSRGRGLAGNYEQYFGPGTRLTVT.

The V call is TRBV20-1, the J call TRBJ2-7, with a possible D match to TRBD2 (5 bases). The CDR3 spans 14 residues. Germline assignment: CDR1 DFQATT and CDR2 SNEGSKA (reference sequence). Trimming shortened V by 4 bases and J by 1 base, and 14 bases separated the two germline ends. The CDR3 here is CSAMIGVKSYEQYF. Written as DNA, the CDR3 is TGCAGTGCTATGATCGGGGTTAAGTCCTACGAGCAGTACTTC.

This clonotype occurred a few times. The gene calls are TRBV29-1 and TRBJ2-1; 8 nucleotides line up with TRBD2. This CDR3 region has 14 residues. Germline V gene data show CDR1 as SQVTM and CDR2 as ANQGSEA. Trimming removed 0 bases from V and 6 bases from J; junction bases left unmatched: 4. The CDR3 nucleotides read TGCAGCGTTGAAGATGGGAGCGGGGGCAATGAGCAGTTCTTC. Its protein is CSVEDGSGGNEQFF.